This T cell receptor (beta chain) is from a study of blood T cells in healthy people across ages (dated by TCRdb to the mid-2010s). Regarding the study in general: Template switching captured roughly one uniquely barcoded TCR beta cDNA molecule per two T cells in model experiments. Age-related changes in TCR beta repertoire diversity were measured in the study by deep sequencing normalized with unique cDNA molecular identifiers. To avoid experimental bias, donors of different ages were randomly spread across the sequencing lanes. The donors were split into four age groups: young (average around 15 years), middle-aged (nearly 40), aged (over 55) and long-lived (82). Using the same blood draw, the study looked at two additional independent replicas of 1 million unique cDNA reads for two donors, one aged 18 to 30 and the other aged 80 or older.

The library was generated by 5' RACE. The instrument given in TCRdb is Illumina HiSeq 2500. A second roughly 7 to 11 cycle PCR used a sample-barcoded 5' primer and a J-beta primer mix. A unique molecular identifier was introduced onto each TCR beta cDNA molecule by a template-switch 5' adaptor carrying 12 random nucleotides. Each sample yielded at least 3 million CDR3-containing paired-end reads. The Mint cDNA synthesis kit, primed by a TRBC-specific oligonucleotide, was used to synthesize first-strand cDNA from all RNA. All cDNA was treated with uracil-DNA glycosylase and then went through a first 18-cycle PCR with the universal primers M1SS and BC2_uni_R. In the authors' own workflow: For normalization, 1 million high-quality reads were randomly selected from each sample, with every read carrying a distinct molecular identifier. Reads with shared molecular identifiers were discarded instead of being binned into consensus sequences. CDR3 identification, clonotype clustering and error correction used MiTCR with a Q25 quality threshold and the strictest error-elimination algorithm. A nonparametric unseen species model with Euler transformation was used to estimate a lower bound on total TCR beta diversity. TCRdb's own reprocessing of the public reads used fastp at Q25 and MiXCR and kept productive beta chains. Records with the same CDR3 protein are collapsed into one entry carrying the most frequent genes and DNA. The V and J calls and clone size come from TCRdb's table, not from the authors' own analysis. The sample data list about 810,000 distinct CDR3 sequences, and about 36% of these were observed just once. The leading ten clones occupy around 13% of the sample.

General conclusions and limits of the study: There was a strong correlation between observed TCR beta diversity and the percentage of naive T cells measured by flow cytometry. The long-lived group showed more naive CD4+ T cells, fewer expanded clones and increased TCR diversity than the aged group, suggesting age selection. Estimates of total diversity from one million sequenced T cells were regarded as lower bounds and underestimates. Bulk unsorted PBMC profiling prevented conclusive comparison of naive and antigen-experienced compartments. As age increased, observed TCR beta diversity per million T cells dropped in a roughly linear way, and a significant reduction was already evident by age 40. The CMV infection status of donors was not known, potentially confounding age-related changes in expanded clonotypes.

Remarks on this clonotype: Its cognate antigen has yet to be identified. No qualities accompany the bases; no much larger clone lies one base away.

The 39 donors, aged roughly 6 to 95 years, were systemically healthy Caucasian individuals from Russia. Around 10 milliliters of peripheral blood were collected from each donor into EDTA-treated Vacutainer tubes. Ficoll-Paque density-gradient centrifugation was used to isolate PBMCs, with at least 7 million obtained per sample. Trizol reagent was used to extract total RNA from the PBMCs, yielding at least 5.5 micrograms per sample. Naive CD45RAhigh/CD27high T cell percentages were measured by flow cytometry on a PBMC aliquot from every donor. The CDR3 sequence holds 14 residues, the cysteine and phenylalanine included. Left in the record is the CDR3 DNA by itself, 42 bases read in frame from the first base. Sequences MDHEN (CDR1) and SYDVKM (CDR2) are obtained from the germline V gene. The germline ends are 15 bases apart after V is trimmed by 5 bases and J by 7 bases.

The source material was blood. This sequence uses TRBV28 and TRBJ2-4; the D gene is not confidently resolved. The receptor was derived from a man between 18 and 35 years old in good health. For the CDR3, the sequence is CASSVFRNDNIQYF. The DNA is TGTGCCAGCAGTGTCTTCCGGAACGATAACATTCAGTACTTC.